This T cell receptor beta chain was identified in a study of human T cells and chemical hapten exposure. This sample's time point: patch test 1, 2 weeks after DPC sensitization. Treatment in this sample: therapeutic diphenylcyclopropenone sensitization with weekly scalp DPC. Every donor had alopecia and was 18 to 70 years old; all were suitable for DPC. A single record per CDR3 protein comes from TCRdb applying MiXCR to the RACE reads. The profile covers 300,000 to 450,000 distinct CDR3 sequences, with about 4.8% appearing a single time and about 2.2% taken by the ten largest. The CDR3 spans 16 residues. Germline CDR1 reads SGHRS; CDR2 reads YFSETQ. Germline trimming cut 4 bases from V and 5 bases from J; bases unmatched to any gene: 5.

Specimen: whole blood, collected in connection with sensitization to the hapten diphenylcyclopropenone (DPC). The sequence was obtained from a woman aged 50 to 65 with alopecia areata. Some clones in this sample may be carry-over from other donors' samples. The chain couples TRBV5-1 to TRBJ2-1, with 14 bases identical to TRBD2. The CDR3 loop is CASSAQGLAGDNEQFF. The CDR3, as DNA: TGCGCCAGCAGCGCCCAGGGACTAGCGGGGGACAATGAGCAGTTCTTC.